This section outlines one TCR beta chain sequence together with its context. Assay: immunoSEQ multiplex PCR; the TCRdb copy retains only in-frame clones and omits some. This repertoire shows roughly 1 million clones, about 84% found once; its top ten account for around 0.47%. The data stem from a study of shared clonotypes between healthy human individuals. Sequences were obtained from memory CD4+ T cells from PBMCs. The subset here: CD45RA-negative fraction. The receptor's source is a man aged 18 to 35 in good health. Some clones in this sample may be carry-over from other donors' samples.

CDR3 protein: CASSDQGSAEAFF. The CDR3 DNA sequence: TGTGCCAGCTCAGATCAGGGATCAGCTGAAGCTTTCTTT. The chain combines TRBV18 with TRBJ1-1, with a weak D call TRBD1 (5 bases). CDR1 is KGHSH, CDR2 LQKENI, per germline. The germline V and J ends were trimmed by 5 bases and 6 bases, with 13 bases remaining between them. The CDR3 totals 13 residues.